Listed below are T cell receptor beta chains from one sample, sequenced in a study of shared clonotypes between healthy human individuals. Measured with immunoSEQ multiplex PCR; TCRdb has only the in-frame clones, and not every one. The table includes hundreds of thousands of clones, roughly 96% detected once. Sequenced: naive CD8+ T cells sorted from blood. Source of these receptors: a young woman in good health. The conserved cysteine and the conserved F or W are not part of the CDR3 here. Fields, in order: J gene, D gene, V gene, CDR3 protein. The D gene is left open where the match is weak.

J gene: TRBJ1-3
D gene: NA
V gene: TRBV2
CDR3 protein: ASSEGGEGFGNTIY

J gene: TRBJ1-6
D gene: TRBD1
V gene: TRBV2
CDR3 protein: ASSETGLAYNSPLH

J gene: TRBJ2-7
D gene: TRBD1
V gene: TRBV27
CDR3 protein: ASSSPGQGTREQY

J gene: TRBJ2-7
D gene: NA
V gene: TRBV28
CDR3 protein: ASRRAEQY

J gene: NA
D gene: NA
V gene: TRBV30
CDR3 protein: AWSVGNRLGHEQY

J gene: TRBJ2-2
D gene: NA
V gene: TRBV28
CDR3 protein: ASTGPGELF

J gene: TRBJ1-2
D gene: TRBD1
V gene: TRBV28
CDR3 protein: ASSLYLGQGGGYT

J gene: TRBJ1-5
D gene: NA
V gene: TRBV28
CDR3 protein: ASSFPSNQPQH

J gene: TRBJ2-7
D gene: NA
V gene: TRBV5-8
CDR3 protein: ASSPEGSYEQY

J gene: NA
D gene: TRBD2
V gene: TRBV27
CDR3 protein: ASSILAGGYEQY

J gene: TRBJ2-7
D gene: TRBD2
V gene: TRBV27
CDR3 protein: ASSSGIEGLAGNEQY

J gene: TRBJ1-4
D gene: TRBD1
V gene: TRBV2
CDR3 protein: ASMGTGGNEKLF

J gene: TRBJ2-7
D gene: NA
V gene: TRBV7-8
CDR3 protein: ASSLFGTASYEQY

J gene: TRBJ1-2
D gene: TRBD1
V gene: TRBV19
CDR3 protein: ASSEQGAIVYGYT

J gene: TRBJ1-4
D gene: NA
V gene: TRBV7-8
CDR3 protein: ASSLEWRGLAEKLF

J gene: NA
D gene: NA
V gene: TRBV27
CDR3 protein: ASSNSGVYEQY

J gene: TRBJ2-7
D gene: NA
V gene: TRBV29-1
CDR3 protein: SVEGADYEQY

J gene: TRBJ2-5
D gene: NA
V gene: TRBV11-2
CDR3 protein: ASSLVMGVETQY

J gene: TRBJ2-2
D gene: NA
V gene: TRBV6-5
CDR3 protein: ASSRNTGELF